The 18 T cell receptor beta chains reported below all come from one sample, sequenced in a study of OX40 agonist ivuxolimab in advanced cancers. Using immunoSEQ multiplex PCR, the repertoire was profiled, and TCRdb retains in-frame clones only, with some absent. In the table there are over 25,000 clones, about 74% of which are singletons. The material sequenced was CD4+ or CD8+ T cells sorted from blood, taken in a trial of the OX40 agonist ivuxolimab. The receptors come from an adult with an advanced solid tumor such as melanoma, head and neck, liver or kidney cancer.

Points on this clone: The junction departs from germline at one end; a sequencing error may be responsible. This sequence joins TRBV18 and TRBJ2-7; D may be TRBD1 (6 bases). CDR3 length equals 12 residues. Germline lookup yields CDR1 KGHSH and CDR2 LQKENI. CDR3 loop: CASSPRTDEQCF. Here the CDR3 DNA reads TGTGCCAGCTCACCGAGGACAGACGAGCAGTGCTTC.

The CDR3 DNA follows: TGTGCCAGCAGCCCGGATATTGGTAGAATGATGAACACTGAAGCTTTCTTT. It encodes CASSPDIGRMMNTEAFF. The gene calls are TRBV7-2 and TRBJ1-1; the D is unclear. The CDR3 is made up of 17 amino acids. With 5 bases removed from V and 0 bases from J, the gap between germline ends came to 19 bases. Germline-derived CDR1 and CDR2 are SGHTA and FQGNSA.

V is TRBV5-4 and J is TRBJ2-2; possible D gene TRBD2, 6 bases. V was shortened by 0 bases and J by 2 bases, with 17 bases between the two germline ends. This CDR3 has 18 amino acids. Germline CDR1 SGHNT, CDR2 YYREEE (reference sequence). As DNA, the CDR3 is TGTGCCAGCAGCTTGGGGGGAGGCGGGCTGGTAAACACCGGGGAGCTGTTTTTT. This codes for CASSLGGGGLVNTGELFF.

This clone was counted a single time. The chain has TRBV30 and TRBJ1-5, with D perhaps TRBD1 (5 bases). V was clipped by 1 base and J by 2 bases, with 15 bases between them. The CDR3 has 16 amino acids. Germline assignment: CDR1 GTSNPN and CDR2 SVGIG (reference sequence). CDR3 protein: CAWSGGTLGGNQPQHF. The DNA of the CDR3 is TGTGCCTGGAGTGGAGGGACTCTGGGGGGCAATCAGCCCCAGCATTTT.

The V gene is TRBV29-1, the J gene TRBJ2-3; tentatively, D is TRBD1 (5 bases). V dropped 5 bases and J dropped 3 bases, with 15 bases sitting between them. This CDR3 spans 14 amino acids. Looked up from germline, CDR1 is SQVTM and CDR2 is ANQGSEA. CDR3: CSVSRAQSTDTQYF. The DNA for the CDR3 is TGCAGCGTTAGCAGGGCTCAAAGTACAGATACGCAGTATTTT.

Here the CDR3 DNA reads TGCGCCAGCAGCTTGGGGACAGGGGTTCCTGAAGCTTTCTTT. As protein: CASSLGTGVPEAFF. The chain combines TRBV5-1 with TRBJ1-1; 9 bases agree with TRBD1. The J segment lost 6 bases and the V segment lost 0 bases, leaving 3 bases of the junction unmatched. CDR1 is SGHRS and CDR2 is YFSETQ in the germline V gene. The CDR3 totals 14 residues. The variable domain in full, completed from reference TRBV5-1 and TRBJ1-1, reads KAGVTQTPRYLIKTRGQQVTLSCSPISGHRSVSWYQQTPGQGLQFLFEYFSETQRNKGNFPGRFSGRQFSNSRSEMNVSTLELGDSALYLCASSLGTGVPEAFFGQGTRLTVV.

As regards this clone: A much bigger clone sits one base away, suggesting this may be a read error. Distinct nucleotide sequences in the sample also encode this CDR3. V usage is TRBV7-9 and J usage is TRBJ2-1; 8 nucleotides align to TRBD2. The CDR3 runs to 14 residues. V dropped 3 bases and J dropped 8; count of bases not matched to a gene: 6. The germline V gene encodes CDR1 SEHNR and CDR2 FQNEAQ (reference sequence). As DNA, the CDR3 is TGTGCCAGCAGCTTGGCGGGGGGCGTACATGAGCAGTTCTTC. Translated, it gives CASSLAGGVHEQFF.

This clone is medium-sized by share. This chain connects TRBV7-2 to TRBJ2-2; 10 bases agree with TRBD2. Germline V CDR1 and CDR2: SGHTA, FQGNSA. Trimming took 2 bases from V and 4 from J; bases not matched to a gene: 1. The CDR3 spans 15 residues. This chain's CDR3 is CASSLLAGATGELFF. The CDR3 DNA is TGTGCCAGCAGCTTACTAGCGGGGGCCACCGGGGAGCTGTTTTTT.

The chain employs TRBV7-6 and TRBJ1-6; TRBD1 aligns across 7 bases. The CDR3 spans 13 residues. V dropped 2 bases and J dropped 10; count of bases not matched to a gene: 2. Per the germline V gene, CDR1 is SGHVS and CDR2 is FNYEAQ. DNA of the CDR3: TGTGCCAGCAGCTTACAGGGGGGATCACCCCTCCACTTT. Translated, it gives CASSLQGGSPLHF.

The chain links TRBV19 to TRBJ1-5; TRBD1 matches 7 bases. Trimming took 4 bases from V and 7 from J; bases not matched to a gene: 7. The CDR3 loop spans 14 amino acids. In germline, CDR1 is LNHDA, CDR2 SQIVND (reference sequence). The CDR3 sequence is CASSTDRVRQPQHF. For the CDR3, the DNA is TGTGCCAGTAGTACCGACAGGGTAAGGCAGCCCCAGCATTTT.

By frequency in the sample, this clone is medium-sized. The V gene is TRBV2, the J gene TRBJ1-5; weak D call: TRBD1 (6 bases). CDR1 and CDR2 (germline): SNHLY, FYNNEI. The germline V and J ends were trimmed by 7 bases and 4 bases, with 14 bases remaining between them. The CDR3 runs to 14 residues. The CDR3 here is CASNYRTANQPQHF. DNA of the CDR3: TGTGCCAGCAATTACCGGACAGCAAATCAGCCCCAGCATTTT. The full variable domain, with the rest looked up from reference TRBV2 and TRBJ1-5, is EPEVTQTPSHQVTQMGQEVILRCVPISNHLYFYWYRQILGQKVEFLVSFYNNEISEKSEIFDDQFSVERPDGSNFTLKIRSTKLEDSAMYFCASNYRTANQPQHFGDGTRLSIL.

This clone appeared once. The V call is TRBV6-4, the J call TRBJ1-1; 8 nucleotides match TRBD1. V lost 6 bases, J lost 5 bases, and 8 bases stayed unmatched. Per germline, CDR1 MRHNA and CDR2 SNTAGT. This CDR3 has 14 residues. The CDR3 here is CASSRTGGKTEAFF. The CDR3 region has the DNA TGTGCCAGCAGCCGTACAGGGGGTAAGACTGAAGCTTTCTTT.

This clone turned up a few times. The rearrangement uses TRBV6-1 and TRBJ2-3; TRBD1 agrees at 7 bases. The junction had 5 bases not matched to a gene; V was cut back by 8 bases and J by 0 bases. CDR3 length: 14 residues. CDR1 is MNHNS, CDR2 SASEGT, per germline. The chain's CDR3 is CASAGTASTDTQYF. CDR3 DNA sequence: TGTGCCAGCGCCGGGACAGCTAGCACAGATACGCAGTATTTT.

Many counts were recorded for this clone. V and J are TRBV6-5 and TRBJ1-3; D gene uncertain. This CDR3 comprises 13 residues. The V end lost 4 bases, the J end lost 3 bases, and 7 bases lay between the germline ends. Germline CDR1 and CDR2: MNHEY and SVGAGI. The CDR3 here is CASSFLSGNTIYF. DNA for the CDR3: TGTGCCAGCAGTTTCCTCAGTGGAAACACCATATATTTT.

The chain is built from TRBV2 and TRBJ1-6; 9 bases are a match to TRBD1. The CDR3 has 15 residues. Germline lookup yields CDR1 SNHLY and CDR2 FYNNEI. V shed 6 bases and J 9 bases; nucleotides not matched to a gene: 9. CDR3 sequence (DNA): TGTGCCAGCAGAGCTCCGGGACAGGGCACTTCACCCCTCCACTTT. It is translated as CASRAPGQGTSPLHF.

The rearrangement links TRBV10-3 to TRBJ2-7, with D perhaps TRBD1 (6 bases). Germline CDR1 ENHRY, CDR2 SYGVKD. The CDR3 contains 12 residues. V dropped 10 bases and J dropped 6 bases, with 16 bases sitting between them. In nucleotides, the CDR3 is TGTGCCAGCAAGGGGACACAAGGCGAGCAGTACTTC. It translates to CASKGTQGEQYF.

For the CDR3, the DNA is TGTGCCAGCATTGGGAGGGGATACTACAATGAGCAGTTCTTC. As protein: CASIGRGYYNEQFF. The rearrangement links TRBV2 to TRBJ2-1; the match to TRBD2 covers 7 bases. Per germline, CDR1 SNHLY and CDR2 FYNNEI. The CDR3 has 14 amino acids. V trimming: 7 bases; J trimming: 3 bases; junction bases outside the gene matches: 6.

In this sample, this clone turned up a few times. The chain uses TRBV18 and TRBJ1-2; D remains ambiguous. The germline gives CDR1 KGHSH, CDR2 LQKENI. This CDR3 spans 11 amino acids. Trimming pared 2 bases from V and 8 bases from J, leaving 6 bases between. The CDR3 loop is CASSPGRGYTF. DNA for the CDR3: TGTGCCAGCTCACCAGGGAGGGGCTACACCTTC.